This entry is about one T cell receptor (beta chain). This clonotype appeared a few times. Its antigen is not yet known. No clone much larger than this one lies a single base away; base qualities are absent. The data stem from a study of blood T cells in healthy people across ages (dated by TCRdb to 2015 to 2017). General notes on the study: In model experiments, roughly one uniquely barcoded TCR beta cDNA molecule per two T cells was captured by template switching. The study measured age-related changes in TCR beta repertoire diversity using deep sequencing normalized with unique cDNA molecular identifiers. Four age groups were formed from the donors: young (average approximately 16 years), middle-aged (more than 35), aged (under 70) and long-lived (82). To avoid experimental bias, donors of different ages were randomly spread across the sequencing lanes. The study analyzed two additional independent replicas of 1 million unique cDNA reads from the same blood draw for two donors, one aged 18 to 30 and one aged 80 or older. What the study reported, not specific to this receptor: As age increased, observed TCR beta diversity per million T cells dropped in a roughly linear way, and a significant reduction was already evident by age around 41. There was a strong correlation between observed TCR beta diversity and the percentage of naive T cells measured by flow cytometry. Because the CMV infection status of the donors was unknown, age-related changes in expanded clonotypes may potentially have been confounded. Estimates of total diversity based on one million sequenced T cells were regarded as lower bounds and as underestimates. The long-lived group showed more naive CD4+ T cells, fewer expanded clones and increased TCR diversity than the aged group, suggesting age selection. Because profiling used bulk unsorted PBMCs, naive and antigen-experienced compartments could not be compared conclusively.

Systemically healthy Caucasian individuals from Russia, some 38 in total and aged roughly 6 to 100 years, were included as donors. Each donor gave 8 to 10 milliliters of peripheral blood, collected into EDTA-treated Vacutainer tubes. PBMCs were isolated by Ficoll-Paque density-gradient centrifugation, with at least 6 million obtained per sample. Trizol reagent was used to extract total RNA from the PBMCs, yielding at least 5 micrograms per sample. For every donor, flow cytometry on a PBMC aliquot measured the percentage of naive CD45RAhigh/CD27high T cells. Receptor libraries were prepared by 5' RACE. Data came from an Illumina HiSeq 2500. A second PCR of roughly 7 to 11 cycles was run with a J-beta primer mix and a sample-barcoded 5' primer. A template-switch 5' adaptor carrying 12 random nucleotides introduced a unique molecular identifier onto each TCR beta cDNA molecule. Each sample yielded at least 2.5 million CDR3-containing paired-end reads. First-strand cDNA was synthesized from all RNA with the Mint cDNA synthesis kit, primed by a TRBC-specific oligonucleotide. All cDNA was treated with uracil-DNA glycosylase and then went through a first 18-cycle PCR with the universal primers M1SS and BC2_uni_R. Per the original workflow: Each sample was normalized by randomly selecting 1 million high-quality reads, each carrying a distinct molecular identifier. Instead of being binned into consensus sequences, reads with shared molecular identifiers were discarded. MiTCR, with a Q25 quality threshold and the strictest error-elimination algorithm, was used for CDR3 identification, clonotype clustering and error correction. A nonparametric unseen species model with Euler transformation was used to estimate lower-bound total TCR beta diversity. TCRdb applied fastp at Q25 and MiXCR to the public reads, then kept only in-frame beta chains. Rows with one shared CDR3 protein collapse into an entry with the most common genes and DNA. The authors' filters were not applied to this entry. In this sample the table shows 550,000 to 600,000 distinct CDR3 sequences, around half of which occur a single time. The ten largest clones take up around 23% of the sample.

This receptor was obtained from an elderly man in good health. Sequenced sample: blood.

The nucleotide sequence reads as follows: TGCAGTGCTAACGGACAGGTCGGGGATACGCAGTATTTT. Its product reads: CSANGQVGDTQYF. The V gene is TRBV20-1 and the J gene is TRBJ2-3, and 7 bases in between align with TRBD1. The CDR3 spans 13 residues, from the cysteine through the phenylalanine. Kept here is only the CDR3 DNA, which spans 39 bases and is read in frame from base 1. CDR1 and CDR2 were assigned from the germline V gene (reference sequence) as DFQATT and SNEGSKA. Relative to germline, V is missing 4 bases and J is missing 6 bases, with 7 bases of the junction outside any gene match.